Following are 25 T cell receptor beta chains from one sample sequenced in a study of T cell responses to AZD1222 COVID-19 vaccine. TCRdb's table, derived via immunoSEQ multiplex PCR, lists solely in-frame clones and lacks some. The sample records over 85,000 clones, over 85% being singletons. This material consisted of peripheral blood, taken 28 days after the second AZD1222 dose. These receptor sequences come from an adult who received the AZD1222 COVID-19 vaccine.

The chain has TRBV5-4 and TRBJ1-2, with 10 bases lining up with TRBD1. The CDR3 extends over 15 amino acids. The germline gives CDR1 SGHNT, CDR2 YYREEE (reference sequence). V trimming: 4 bases; J trimming: 2 bases; junction bases outside the gene matches: 5. CDR3 nucleotides: TGTGCCAGCAGCCCGGGGACAGGGGAGAACTATGGCTACACCTTC. It encodes CASSPGTGENYGYTF. Based on the CDR3 plus reference TRBV5-4 and TRBJ1-2, the full variable domain is ETGVTQSPTHLIKTRGQQVTLRCSSQSGHNTVSWYQQALGQGPQFIFQYYREEENGRGNFPPRFSGLQFPNYSSELNVNALELDDSALYLCASSPGTGENYGYTFGSGTRLTVV.

This chain joins TRBV13 and TRBJ1-2, with D perhaps TRBD1 (6 bases). Germline CDR1 and CDR2: PRHDT and FYEKMQ (reference sequence). Trimming removed 5 bases at V and 4 bases at J, with 20 bases between. CDR3 length: 16 residues. The CDR3, as DNA: TGTGCCAGCAGCGAAAGGGAGGGGGACCGGTTCTATGGCTACACCTTC. Translation: CASSEREGDRFYGYTF.

The rearrangement links TRBV28 to TRBJ2-5, with 7 bases identical to TRBD2. After removal of 7 bases from V and 7 bases from J, the junction contained 21 bases not matched to a gene. Per the germline V gene, CDR1 is MDHEN and CDR2 is SYDVKM. The CDR3 contains 17 residues. The CDR3 DNA reads as TGTGCCAGCAAGCCAGTGGCGGGTAGCGGGCCCTTTGTGACCCAGTACTTC. It codes for CASKPVAGSGPFVTQYF.

This chain uses TRBV27 with TRBJ2-3, with D maybe TRBD1 (5 bases). The CDR3 extends over 13 amino acids. Germline loops: CDR1 MNHEY, CDR2 SMNVEV (reference sequence). Trimming removed 7 bases from V and 4 bases from J, with 12 bases in between. The CDR3 loop is CASKSGSSDTQYF. Here the CDR3 DNA reads TGTGCCAGCAAGTCAGGGTCATCAGATACGCAGTATTTT.

This chain joins TRBV4-1 and TRBJ2-7, with a tentative D call TRBD1 (5 bases). Germline lookup yields CDR1 MGHRA and CDR2 YSYEKL. The length of the CDR3 is 15 residues. V was pared by 1 base and J by 0 bases, with 10 bases between. CDR3 in amino acids: CASSQVNRNSYEQYF. CDR3 coding DNA: TGCGCCAGCAGCCAAGTAAACAGGAACTCCTACGAGCAGTACTTC.

The rearrangement joins TRBV4-3 to TRBJ1-2; D is possibly TRBD1 (6 bases). The CDR3 consists of 17 residues. The germline gives CDR1 LGHNA, CDR2 YSLEER. V dropped 0 bases and J dropped 3 bases, with 17 bases sitting between them. The CDR3 DNA follows: TGCGCCAGCAGCCAAGACTTAACAGGGAGTGTATACTATGGCTACACCTTC. Protein sequence: CASSQDLTGSVYYGYTF.

The rearrangement joins TRBV5-1 to TRBJ2-7; D may be TRBD1 (6 bases). Per germline, CDR1 SGHRS and CDR2 YFSETQ. Trimming stripped 5 bases from V and 3 bases from J, with 18 bases between. The CDR3 extends over 15 amino acids. The CDR3 DNA follows: TGCGCCAGCAGTCCGGGACAAACCTCCCTCTACGAGCAGTACTTC. It encodes CASSPGQTSLYEQYF.

The V gene is TRBV5-1, the J gene TRBJ2-7; D gene unclear. The CDR3 sequence is 14 residues long. V dropped 5 bases and J dropped 2 bases, with 14 bases sitting between them. Germline CDR1 reads SGHRS; CDR2 reads YFSETQ. The DNA for the CDR3 is TGCGCCAGCAGGGAGTTGACGGATACCTACGAGCAGTACTTC. Its translation is CASRELTDTYEQYF.

V is TRBV6-2 or TRBV6-3 and J is TRBJ1-2, with D uncertain. Per germline, CDR1 MNHEY and CDR2 SVGEGT. The CDR3 runs to 14 residues. V was clipped by 0 bases and J by 9 bases, with 14 bases between them. The CDR3 reads CASSYSGFRLSYTF. CDR3 in DNA: TGTGCCAGCAGTTACTCAGGGTTTCGTCTAAGCTACACCTTC.

This clone came up once. This chain joins TRBV7-9 and TRBJ2-3; tentatively, D is TRBD1 (6 bases). CDR3 length equals 16 residues. Germline V gene data show CDR1 as SEHNR and CDR2 as FQNEAQ (reference sequence). V was cut by 1 base and J by 4 bases, with 15 bases left in between. The CDR3 sequence is CASSLVGQGSADTQYF. The DNA for the CDR3 is TGTGCCAGCAGCTTAGTAGGTCAGGGGAGCGCAGATACGCAGTATTTT. The full variable domain, its missing parts supplied by reference TRBV7-9 and TRBJ2-3, is DTGVSQNPRHKITKRGQNVTFRCDPISEHNRLYWYRQTLGQGPEFLTYFQNEAQLEKSRLLSDRFSAERPKGSFSTLEIQRTEQGDSAMYLCASSLVGQGSADTQYFGPGTRLTVL.

For this clone: Distinct nucleotide sequences in the sample also encode this CDR3. The genes are TRBV27 and TRBJ2-7, with 10 bases identical to TRBD1. There are 14 residues in the CDR3. The germline CDR1 and CDR2 sequences are MNHEY and SMNVEV (reference sequence). V gave up 3 bases and J gave up 3 bases; unmatched junction bases: 2. The CDR3 loop is CASSFRDRGYEQYF. CDR3 nucleotides: TGTGCCAGCAGTTTCCGGGACAGGGGCTACGAGCAGTACTTC.

The chain couples TRBV28 to TRBJ1-5; D perhaps matches TRBD1 (6 bases). Germline assignment: CDR1 MDHEN and CDR2 SYDVKM. V lost 2 bases, J lost 5 bases, and 10 bases lay in between. The CDR3 is 14 residues long. CDR3 sequence reads: CASSLGGAYQPQHF. The CDR3 DNA reads TGTGCCAGCAGTTTAGGGGGGGCTTATCAGCCCCAGCATTTT.

The chain carries TRBV25-1 and TRBJ1-2; no definite D call. The CDR3 contains 13 residues. Trimming left V 4 bases short and J 3 bases short, with 9 bases between. From germline, CDR1 is MGHDK and CDR2 SYGVNS. CDR3 coding DNA: TGTGCCAGCAGTGGGGCAGACGACTATGGCTACACCTTC. It translates to CASSGADDYGYTF.

The chain couples TRBV7-2 to TRBJ1-2; possibly TRBD1 for D (6 bases). The length of the CDR3 is 16 residues. Germline V gene lookup returns CDR1 SGHTA and CDR2 FQGNSA. V lost 1 base and J lost 2, with 14 bases in between. CDR3 protein: CASSLVGVGANYGYTF. In DNA, the CDR3 is TGTGCCAGCAGCTTAGTAGGAGTGGGGGCCAACTATGGCTACACCTTC.

This rearrangement joins TRBV2 to TRBJ1-4, with D perhaps TRBD1 (6 bases). The CDR3 runs to 16 residues. CDR1 is SNHLY and CDR2 is FYNNEI in the germline V gene. V gave up 1 base and J gave up 2 bases, with 11 bases separating them. DNA of the CDR3: TGTGCCAGCAGTGAAGGTGACAGGCCCACTAATGAAAAACTGTTTTTT. This encodes CASSEGDRPTNEKLFF.

Only one count was recorded for this clone. The rearrangement uses TRBV10-1 and TRBJ2-7, with D possibly being TRBD2 (6 bases). Trimming took 9 bases from V and 5 from J, leaving 17 bases between them. From germline, CDR1 is WNHNN and CDR2 SYGVQD (reference sequence). This CDR3 has 13 amino acids. In DNA, the CDR3 is TGCGCCAGTCGGGGGAGGCAGGGCCACGAGCAGTACTTC. Amino acid sequence: CASRGRQGHEQYF.

The chain recombines TRBV19 with TRBJ1-5; D is ambiguous. V was shortened by 4 bases and J by 6 bases, with 7 bases between the two germline ends. The CDR3 is made up of 12 amino acids. Per the germline V gene, CDR1 is LNHDA and CDR2 is SQIVND (reference sequence). The chain's CDR3 is CASSRGSQPQHF. The CDR3 DNA follows: TGTGCCAGTAGTAGAGGCAGTCAGCCCCAGCATTTT.

This CDR3 reads CASGRVGGSLNQPQHF. CDR3 bases: TGTGCCAGCGGGAGAGTTGGTGGCAGCCTCAATCAGCCCCAGCATTTT. The chain couples TRBV2 to TRBJ1-5; no definite D call. The CDR3 runs to 16 residues. CDR1 is SNHLY and CDR2 is FYNNEI in the germline V gene. V shed 8 bases and J shed 3 bases, with 20 bases lying between them.

The V call is TRBV27, the J call TRBJ2-7, with 7 bases matching TRBD1. Germline-derived CDR1 and CDR2 are MNHEY and SMNVEV (reference sequence). Trimming took 6 bases from V and 1 from J; bases not matched to a gene: 9. This CDR3 is 15 amino acids long. The CDR3 loop reads CASRGVGGPSYEQYF. The DNA of the CDR3 is TGTGCCAGCAGGGGGGTAGGGGGCCCTTCCTACGAGCAGTACTTC.

The chain uses TRBV6-6 and TRBJ1-2, with D uncertain. Germline V lookup: CDR1 MNHNY, CDR2 SVGAGI (reference sequence). V dropped 2 bases and J dropped 3 bases, with 7 bases sitting between them. CDR3 length equals 13 residues. The CDR3 loop is CASSYGGYYGYTF. The DNA for the CDR3 is TGTGCCAGCAGTTACGGTGGCTACTATGGCTACACCTTC.

This chain uses TRBV5-1 with TRBJ1-3; D gene uncertain. The CDR3 covers 14 residues. The germline V and J ends were trimmed by 4 bases and 0 bases, with 8 bases remaining between them. The germline V gene has CDR1 SGHRS and CDR2 YFSETQ. The CDR3: CASSDTVSGNTIYF. The CDR3 region has the DNA TGCGCCAGCAGCGACACAGTCTCTGGAAACACCATATATTTT.

The V and J genes are TRBV5-5 and TRBJ2-7, with a possible D match to TRBD1 (7 bases). V was pared by 4 bases and J by 7 bases, with 27 bases between. The germline gives CDR1 SGHKS, CDR2 YYEKEE (reference sequence). The CDR3 has 17 residues. The CDR3 spells CASSAPIGGQTSVEQYF. CDR3 sequence (DNA): TGTGCCAGCAGCGCCCCTATCGGGGGACAGACTTCTGTGGAGCAGTACTTC.

V is TRBV7-8 and J is TRBJ1-5, with 7 bases lining up with TRBD1. The germline V gene has CDR1 SGHVS and CDR2 FQNEAQ. This CDR3 has 14 residues. The V and J ends lost 8 bases and 4 bases, in that order; junction bases with no gene match: 8. CDR3: CASGRGQGNQPQHF. The CDR3, as DNA: TGTGCCAGCGGTAGGGGGCAGGGGAATCAGCCCCAGCATTTT.

The chain has TRBV19 and TRBJ2-5, with D tentatively TRBD2 (5 bases). In germline, CDR1 is LNHDA, CDR2 SQIVND (reference sequence). V lost 6 bases, J lost 2 bases, and 19 bases lay in between. The CDR3 covers 16 residues. This chain's CDR3 is CASSEGLTSPQETQYF. CDR3 sequence (DNA): TGTGCCAGTAGCGAAGGTCTTACTAGTCCGCAAGAGACCCAGTACTTC.

The DNA of the CDR3 is TGTGCCAGCGGGCAGGGACAGGGTGATTCACCCCTCCACTTT. Encoded protein: CASGQGQGDSPLHF. This sequence joins TRBV7-9 and TRBJ1-6; 9 nucleotides match TRBD1. Germline V CDR1 and CDR2: SEHNR, FQNEAQ (reference sequence). The length of the CDR3 is 14 residues. The V segment lost 8 bases and the J segment 8 bases; nucleotides outside the gene matches: 7.